A single sample is the source of the 8 T cell receptor beta chains below, sequenced in a study of blood T cell repertoires in COVID-19. Assay used: immunoSEQ multiplex PCR; TCRdb lists only in-frame clones, some missing. Of approximately 79,000 clones in the sample, about 79% were seen once. Source material: peripheral blood. These receptors originate from a woman aged 50 to 65 with acute or convalescent COVID-19.

The rearrangement uses TRBV7-6 and TRBJ1-3, with D uncertain. The CDR3 runs 13 residues. V lost 2 bases and J lost 2, with 4 bases in between. The germline V gene has CDR1 SGHVS and CDR2 FNYEAQ. This CDR3 is CASSLNTGNTIYF. CDR3 nucleotides: TGTGCCAGCAGCTTAAACACTGGAAACACCATATATTTT.

This clone was detected a few times. The J gene is TRBJ2-7, the V gene TRBV7-8, with a tentative D call TRBD1 (5 bases). The CDR3 sequence is 14 residues long. Between the trimmed V and J ends, which lost 1 base and 3 bases, there was a span of 10 bases. CDR1 is SGHVS and CDR2 is FQNEAQ in the germline V gene. Here the CDR3 DNA reads TGTGCCAGCAGCTTAGGACAGCTTGACTACGAGCAGTACTTC. Protein: CASSLGQLDYEQYF.

Written as DNA, the CDR3 is TGTGCCAGCAGTACACCCGAAACATACGAGCAGTACTTC. Its translation is CASSTPETYEQYF. The chain joins TRBV6-6 to TRBJ2-7; D is uncertain. V lost 5 bases and J 4 bases, leaving 12 bases between the germline ends. The germline V gene encodes CDR1 MNHNY and CDR2 SVGAGI (reference sequence). This CDR3 is built from 13 residues.

J is TRBJ1-2 and V is TRBV27; the D gene is possibly TRBD1 (6 bases). V dropped 3 bases and J dropped 6 bases, with 17 bases sitting between them. The CDR3 length is 15 residues. The germline V gene has CDR1 MNHEY and CDR2 SMNVEV (reference sequence). The CDR3 sequence is CASSLTPGTRNGYTF. The CDR3 DNA follows: TGTGCCAGCAGTTTGACTCCAGGGACACGAAATGGCTACACCTTC.

V and J are TRBV19 and TRBJ1-1; D might be TRBD1 (5 bases). The CDR3 extends over 13 amino acids. From germline, CDR1 is LNHDA and CDR2 SQIVND (reference sequence). Between the trimmed V and J ends, which lost 8 bases and 6 bases, there was a span of 16 bases. The CDR3 DNA sequence: TGTGCCAGTGCCCCCCTTTGGGGGGCTGAAGCTTTCTTT. This codes for CASAPLWGAEAFF. The full variable domain, in which reference TRBV19 and TRBJ1-1 provide the parts outside the CDR3, is DGGITQSPKYLFRKEGQNVTLSCEQNLNHDAMYWYRQDPGQGLRLIYYSQIVNDFQKGDIAEGYSVSREKKESFPLTVTSAQKNPTAFYLCASAPLWGAEAFFGQGTRLTVV.

A few counts support this clone. The V and J genes are TRBV6-6 and TRBJ1-1, with unresolved D. The CDR3 loop spans 15 amino acids. Germline V gene lookup returns CDR1 MNHNY and CDR2 SVGAGI (reference sequence). V gave up 7 bases and J gave up 3 bases, with 18 bases separating them. The CDR3 loop is CASILAPNMDTEAFF. The CDR3 region has the DNA TGTGCCAGCATCTTGGCCCCCAATATGGACACTGAAGCTTTCTTT.

The V and J genes are TRBV7-8 and TRBJ1-3; D may be TRBD1 (5 bases). CDR1 SGHVS and CDR2 FQNEAQ come from the germline V gene. CDR3 size: 18 residues. The V and J ends lost 2 bases and 0 bases respectively, with 17 bases between them. As DNA, the CDR3 is TGTGCCAGCAGCTTAAGGGGTGCCACTGGGGACTCTGGAAACACCATATATTTT. It codes for CASSLRGATGDSGNTIYF.

This chain links TRBV18 with TRBJ2-7, with D unresolved. V lost 2 bases and J lost 1, with 9 bases in between. The CDR3 totals 14 residues. Germline values: CDR1 KGHSH, CDR2 LQKENI. CDR3 bases: TGTGCCAGCTCACCAGCACATAATTCCTACGAGCAGTACTTC. This gives the protein CASSPAHNSYEQYF.